This T cell receptor (beta chain) was documented in a study of T cells of healthy individuals. TCRdb called the 5' RACE reads again in MiXCR, with one record for every CDR3 protein. Of around 63,000 distinct CDR3 sequences listed, around 15% are singletons. Germline assignment: CDR1 MGHDK and CDR2 SYGVNS. V shed 1 base and J shed 0 bases, with 13 bases lying between them. This CDR3 is built from 17 residues. This clonotype was detected many times. The source is a human donor in good health. The rearrangement joins TRBV25-1 to TRBJ1-3, with D possibly TRBD1 on 5 matching bases. The CDR3 spells CASSEWWAGNSGNTIYF. The CDR3 DNA is TGTGCCAGCAGTGAATGGTGGGCAGGGAACTCTGGAAACACCATATATTTT.